This T cell receptor (beta chain) was found in a study of T cell responses to AZD1222 COVID-19 vaccine. Study observations and caveats: The donor group comprised mostly white British people and more females; the analysis possibly underestimated clonal diversity. In the spike-specific TCR repertoire, nearly half reportedly target unmutated variant regions. Seropositive status at baseline applied to only five or six AZD1222 recipients.

Repertoires were generated with immunoSEQ multiplex PCR, while TCRdb's copy carries only in-frame clones and drops some. Among 55,000 to 60,000 clones listed, approximately 85% were seen once. There are 13 residues in the CDR3. Per germline, CDR1 MDHEN and CDR2 SYDVKM. Trimming removed 5 bases at V and 6 bases at J, with 13 bases between. Concerning this clone itself: Its matching antigen is unknown.

The chain is built from TRBV28 and TRBJ1-1, with D unclear. The receptor comes from an adult in good health. The input for sequencing was peripheral blood, taken on day 0 of MenACWY control vaccination. This CDR3 is CASSEGRRAEAFF. The CDR3 DNA reads as TGTGCCAGCAGTGAAGGTAGACGGGCTGAAGCTTTCTTT.